This entry lists 23 T cell receptor beta chains sequenced from one sample in a study of early T cells in non-severe SARS-CoV-2 infection. TCRdb re-called the 5' RACE reads through MiXCR, storing one row per CDR3 protein. The sample shows about 54,000 distinct CDR3 sequences, about 7.7% of them seen only once. Sequencing used whole blood, obtained at baseline. These receptor sequences come from an adult who was a healthcare worker with PCR-confirmed SARS-CoV-2 infection or an uninfected control (not recorded which).

There are many counts of this clonotype. The CDR3 sequence: CASSLWGQGNEQFF. CDR3 nucleotides: TGTGCCAGCAGTTTATGGGGACAGGGCAATGAGCAGTTCTTC. The genes are TRBV28 and TRBJ2-1, with 9 bases aligning to TRBD1. There are 14 residues in the CDR3. CDR1 and CDR2 from the germline V gene are MDHEN and SYDVKM. Germline trimming cut 0 bases from V and 6 bases from J; bases unmatched to any gene: 0.

At least ten counts were recorded for this clonotype. The rearrangement links TRBV7-9 to TRBJ2-7; no firm D call. CDR1 and CDR2 (germline): SEHNR, FQNEAQ (reference sequence). V was trimmed by 3 bases and J by 6 bases, leaving 9 bases between them. CDR3 length: 12 amino acids. CDR3 DNA sequence: TGTGCCAGCAGCTTTATTAAGGCCGAGCAGTACTTC. Translating gives CASSFIKAEQYF.

There are a few counts of this clonotype. Relative to the germline gene, one junction end is altered; a read error may explain this. The chain carries TRBV10-3 and TRBJ2-7; D is possibly TRBD1 (5 bases). The CDR3 spans 11 residues. CDR1 is ENHRY, CDR2 SYGVKD, per germline. The CDR3 bases are TGTACCATCAGCCAGGGTTACGAGCAGTACTTC. Translating it yields CTISQGYEQYF.

Regarding this clonotype: A much more abundant neighbour one base away suggests this may be a read error. V and J are TRBV10-3 and TRBJ2-7; D remains unclear. Trimming removed 10 bases from V and 3 bases from J, with 22 bases in between. The germline gives CDR1 ENHRY, CDR2 SYGVKD. This CDR3 comprises 15 residues. The CDR3 spells CATDLLREDHYEQYF. The CDR3 DNA reads TGTGCCACCGACCTTCTTAGGGAAGACCACTACGAGCAGTACTTC.

This clonotype was observed many times. J is TRBJ2-7 and V is TRBV18; possibly TRBD1 or TRBD2 for D (5 bases each). Looked up from germline, CDR1 is KGHSH and CDR2 is LQKENI. V shed 1 base and J shed 5 bases, with 12 bases lying between them. The CDR3 sequence is 14 residues long. The CDR3 DNA sequence: TGTGCCAGCTCACCACGGGACCCCAGCCACGAGCAGTACTTC. Translated: CASSPRDPSHEQYF.

This clonotype was seen repeatedly, ten times or more. Written as DNA, the CDR3 is TGTGCCAGCAGTCCACTAGCGGTGGACCAGGGGACCCAGTACTTC. This translates into CASSPLAVDQGTQYF. This chain uses TRBV6-1 with TRBJ2-5, with 8 positions matching TRBD2. There are 15 residues in the CDR3. Trimming at V came to 5 bases and at J to 7 bases, leaving 12 bases not matched to a gene. Germline values: CDR1 MNHNS, CDR2 SASEGT.

This clonotype was detected many times. The chain recombines TRBV25-1 with TRBJ2-3; D is perhaps TRBD2 (6 bases). The CDR3 extends over 16 amino acids. Germline V gene lookup returns CDR1 MGHDK and CDR2 SYGVNS. Trimming cost V 6 bases and J 6 bases, with 22 bases left between them. This CDR3 is CASSPGATEGGDTQYF. Written as DNA, the CDR3 is TGTGCCAGCAGCCCTGGGGCGACAGAAGGAGGGGATACGCAGTATTTT.

The chain uses TRBV4-3 and TRBJ2-5; 7 bases are a match to TRBD1. The J segment lost 3 bases and the V segment lost 4 bases, leaving 5 bases of the junction unmatched. CDR1 and CDR2 from the germline V gene are LGHNA and YSLEER. This CDR3 region has 14 residues. CDR3 residues: CASSLATGKETQYF. Written as DNA, the CDR3 is TGCGCCAGCAGCCTAGCGACAGGGAAAGAGACCCAGTACTTC.

This clonotype was seen more than once but under ten times. This rearrangement joins TRBV10-1 to TRBJ2-5; no clear D. The V end lost 4 bases, the J end lost 10 bases, and 10 bases lay between the germline ends. CDR1 is WNHNN and CDR2 is SYGVQD in the germline V gene (reference sequence). This CDR3 comprises 11 residues. Here the CDR3 reads CASSGGVIQYF. In DNA form, the CDR3 reads TGCGCCAGCAGTGGGGGTGTCATCCAGTACTTC.

The chain links TRBV20-1 to TRBJ2-7, with TRBD2 as a possible D gene (5 bases). CDR1 and CDR2 from the germline V gene are DFQATT and SNEGSKA (reference sequence). Trimming removed 0 bases at V and 5 bases at J, with 8 bases between. The length of the CDR3 is 12 residues. The CDR3 loop is CSARERENEQYF. CDR3 bases: TGCAGTGCTAGAGAAAGGGAGAACGAGCAGTACTTC.

This clonotype was seen a few times. The chain employs TRBV2 and TRBJ1-2; 9 bases match TRBD1. The trim removed 7 bases at V and 6 bases at J, leaving 12 bases unmatched. The CDR3 sequence is 15 residues long. Germline assignment: CDR1 SNHLY and CDR2 FYNNEI. CDR3 amino acids: CASIGTTGGRHGYTF. The CDR3 DNA reads TGTGCCAGCATTGGGACGACAGGGGGTCGTCATGGCTACACCTTC.

This clonotype was detected many times. The chain links TRBV6-5 to TRBJ1-2; D remains ambiguous. Trimming removed 9 bases at V and 14 bases at J, with 16 bases between. The CDR3 is made up of 10 amino acids. Germline lookup yields CDR1 MNHEY and CDR2 SVGAGI. The CDR3 DNA follows: TGTGCCAGACAACCCGGGGTTCGAACCTTC. Translating gives CARQPGVRTF.

The J gene is TRBJ2-7, the V gene TRBV2; TRBD2 aligns across 7 bases. In germline, CDR1 is SNHLY, CDR2 FYNNEI. The CDR3 covers 14 residues. The junction had 7 bases not matched to a gene; V was cut back by 8 bases and J by 0 bases. The CDR3 protein is CASQPSGYSYEQYF. Here the CDR3 DNA reads TGTGCCAGCCAACCTAGCGGTTACTCCTACGAGCAGTACTTC.

This clonotype was counted many times. The rearrangement links TRBV20-1 to TRBJ2-3, with a weak D call TRBD2 (6 bases). Trimming removed 0 bases at V and 6 bases at J, with 16 bases between. The CDR3 consists of 15 residues. Germline lookup yields CDR1 DFQATT and CDR2 SNEGSKA (reference sequence). The CDR3, as DNA: TGCAGTGCTAGAGATTGGGGGGAGGTTAAGGATACGCAGTATTTT. Encoded protein: CSARDWGEVKDTQYF.

The gene calls are TRBV6-5 and TRBJ1-1; TRBD1 might be the D (6 bases). V shed 2 bases and J shed 5 bases, with 12 bases lying between them. Germline CDR1 is MNHEY and CDR2 is SVGAGI. CDR3 length equals 14 residues. CDR3 nucleotide sequence: TGTGCCAGCAGTTACGGGGGGGGCGGTACTGAAGCTTTCTTT. Translating it yields CASSYGGGGTEAFF.

In this sample, this clonotype turned up once. The chain carries TRBV12-3 or TRBV12-4 and TRBJ2-5; D not certain. The V end was cut by 6 bases, the J end by 4 bases, with 12 bases between. The CDR3 spans 13 residues. CDR3 coding DNA: TGTGCCAGCAGCCCCTCGTGGGGAGAGACCCAGTACTTC. Protein product: CASSPSWGETQYF.

This clonotype appeared many times. This rearrangement joins TRBV13 to TRBJ1-4, with D maybe TRBD1 (6 bases). CDR3 length: 14 amino acids. Germline V lookup: CDR1 PRHDT, CDR2 FYEKMQ (reference sequence). V shed 5 bases and J shed 4 bases, with 11 bases lying between them. The CDR3 sequence: CASSHRALNEKLFF. The CDR3 DNA follows: TGTGCCAGCAGCCACAGGGCTCTTAATGAAAAACTGTTTTTT.

The table lists this clonotype with a few counts. J is TRBJ2-1 and V is TRBV10-2, with 8 bases that match TRBD1. The germline V gene has CDR1 WSHSY and CDR2 SAAADI. The CDR3 contains 12 residues. V lost 2 bases to trimming and J lost 14 bases; unmatched junction nucleotides: 5. The CDR3 spells CASSEPGQEKFF. The CDR3 nucleotides read TGCGCCAGCAGTGAGCCGGGACAGGAAAAGTTCTTC.

This clonotype was recorded a few times. V and J are TRBV6-1 and TRBJ2-5; 11 bases map to TRBD1. Germline V CDR1 and CDR2: MNHNS, SASEGT. The CDR3 covers 16 residues. Germline trimming cut 2 bases from V and 5 bases from J; bases unmatched to any gene: 7. The CDR3: CASSELPGTGGETQYF. The CDR3 coding sequence is TGTGCCAGCAGTGAACTTCCCGGGACAGGGGGGGAGACCCAGTACTTC.

A few counts support this clonotype. This chain joins TRBV6-6 and TRBJ2-5; D is tentatively TRBD1 or TRBD2 (5 bases each). The germline gives CDR1 MNHNY, CDR2 SVGAGI (reference sequence). V was clipped by 2 bases and J by 2 bases, with 12 bases between them. This CDR3 region has 15 residues. CDR3 region: CASSYRDRKQETQYF. The CDR3 coding sequence is TGTGCCAGCAGTTACCGGGACCGAAAGCAAGAGACCCAGTACTTC.

This clonotype occurred many times. The V call is TRBV5-1, the J call TRBJ2-3, with D possibly TRBD2 on 6 matching bases. The V gene's germline CDR1 is SGHRS and CDR2 YFSETQ. CDR3 length: 15 residues. The germline V and J ends were trimmed by 4 bases and 0 bases, with 12 bases remaining between them. CDR3 loop: CASSKEGRSTDTQYF. The CDR3 DNA sequence: TGCGCCAGCAGCAAGGAGGGGCGTAGCACAGATACGCAGTATTTT.

The chain carries TRBV11-2 and TRBJ1-1; no clear D gene. Germline V CDR1 and CDR2: SGHAT, FQNNGV. This CDR3 spans 13 amino acids. V lost 1 base to trimming and J lost 4 bases, with 7 bases between them. The CDR3 coding sequence is TGTGCCAGCAGCTTAGCCCGAGGCACTGAAGCTTTCTTT. Protein product: CASSLARGTEAFF.

This clonotype was detected a few times. The chain carries TRBV7-2 and TRBJ2-3; D is uncertain. Germline V lookup: CDR1 SGHTA, CDR2 FQGNSA. This CDR3 has 15 residues. V lost 1 base, J lost 0 bases, and 8 bases lay in between. CDR3 coding DNA: TGTGCCAGCAGCTTAGACCTTTATAGCACAGATACGCAGTATTTT. Amino acids: CASSLDLYSTDTQYF.